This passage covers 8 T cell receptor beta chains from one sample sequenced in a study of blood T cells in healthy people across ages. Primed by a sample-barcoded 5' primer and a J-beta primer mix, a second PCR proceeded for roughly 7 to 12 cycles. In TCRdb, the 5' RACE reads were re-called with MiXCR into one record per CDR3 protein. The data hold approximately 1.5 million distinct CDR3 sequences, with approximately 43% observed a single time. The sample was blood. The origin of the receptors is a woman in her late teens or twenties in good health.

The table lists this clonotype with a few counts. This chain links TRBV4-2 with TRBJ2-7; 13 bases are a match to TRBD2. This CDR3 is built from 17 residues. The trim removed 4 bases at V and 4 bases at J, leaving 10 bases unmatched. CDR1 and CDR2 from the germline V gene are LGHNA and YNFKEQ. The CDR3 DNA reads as TGTGCCAGCAGCCCGGGACTAGCGGGGTTAGGAGTGTACGAGCAGTACTTC. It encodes CASSPGLAGLGVYEQYF.

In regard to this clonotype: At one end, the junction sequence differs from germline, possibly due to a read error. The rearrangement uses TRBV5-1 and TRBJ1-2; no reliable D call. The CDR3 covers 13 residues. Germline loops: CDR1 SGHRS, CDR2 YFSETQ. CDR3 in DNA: TGCGCCGGCAGCGCCCGAGGTAGCTATGGCTACACCTTC. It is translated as CAGSARGSYGYTF.

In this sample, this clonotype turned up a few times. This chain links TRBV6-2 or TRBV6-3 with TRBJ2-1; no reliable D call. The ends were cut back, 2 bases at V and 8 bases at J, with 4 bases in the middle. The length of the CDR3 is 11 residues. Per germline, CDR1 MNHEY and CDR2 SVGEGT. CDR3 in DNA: TGTGCCAGCAGTTACGCATATGAGCAGTTCTTC. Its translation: CASSYAYEQFF.

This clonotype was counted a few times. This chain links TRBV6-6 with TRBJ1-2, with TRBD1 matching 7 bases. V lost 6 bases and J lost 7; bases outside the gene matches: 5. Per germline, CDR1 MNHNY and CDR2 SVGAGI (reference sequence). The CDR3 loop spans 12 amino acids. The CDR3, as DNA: TGTGCCAGCAGACAGGGGCTGGGTGGCTACACCTTC. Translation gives CASRQGLGGYTF.

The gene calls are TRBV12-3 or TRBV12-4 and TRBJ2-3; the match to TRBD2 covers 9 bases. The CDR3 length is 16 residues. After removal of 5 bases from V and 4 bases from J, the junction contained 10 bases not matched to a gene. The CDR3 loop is CASSAPGTSISDTQYF. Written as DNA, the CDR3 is TGTGCCAGCAGTGCGCCCGGGACTAGCATATCAGATACGCAGTATTTT.

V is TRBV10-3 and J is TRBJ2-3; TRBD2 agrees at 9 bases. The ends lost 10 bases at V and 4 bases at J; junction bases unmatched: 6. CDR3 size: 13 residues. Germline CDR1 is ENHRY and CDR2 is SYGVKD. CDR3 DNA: TGTGCCACCCGATGGACTAGCGCAGATACGCAGTATTTT. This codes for CATRWTSADTQYF.

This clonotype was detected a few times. CDR3 DNA: TGCAGTGCTAGCGACCGGGGTCGCAATCAGCCCCAGCATTTT. Protein product: CSASDRGRNQPQHF. The V gene is TRBV20-1, the J gene TRBJ1-5; no clear D gene. From germline, CDR1 is DFQATT and CDR2 SNEGSKA (reference sequence). Trimming took off 3 bases at V and 2 bases at J, with 11 bases between the two ends. CDR3 length: 14 residues.

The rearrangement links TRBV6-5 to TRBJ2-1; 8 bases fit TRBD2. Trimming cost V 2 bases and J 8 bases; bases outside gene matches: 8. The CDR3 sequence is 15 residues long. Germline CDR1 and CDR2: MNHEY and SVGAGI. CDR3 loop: CASSYRISGRHEQFF. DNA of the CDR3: TGTGCCAGCAGTTACCGAATCAGCGGGAGACATGAGCAGTTCTTC.